The 15 T cell receptor beta chains in this list originate from one sample, sequenced in a study of OX40 agonist ivuxolimab in advanced cancers. Profiling relied on immunoSEQ multiplex PCR, and the TCRdb table lists in-frame clones only, not all of them. The table shows about 62,000 clones, with around 84% occurring only once. The sample consisted of CD4+ or CD8+ T cells sorted from blood, taken in a trial of the OX40 agonist ivuxolimab. Every receptor here comes from an adult with an advanced solid tumor such as melanoma, head and neck, liver or kidney cancer.

J is TRBJ2-3 and V is TRBV4-1; D is uncertain. V shed 2 bases and J shed 2 bases, with 14 bases lying between them. The CDR3 sequence is 16 residues long. The germline CDR1 and CDR2 sequences are MGHRA and YSYEKL. The CDR3 DNA is TGCGCCAGCAGCCAAAGTCACAGATTCCCCACAGATACGCAGTATTTT. This sequence encodes CASSQSHRFPTDTQYF.

This clone has a handful of counts. The rearrangement links TRBV7-9 to TRBJ1-1; TRBD1 matches 8 bases. This CDR3 has 17 residues. CDR1 is SEHNR, CDR2 FQNEAQ, per germline (reference sequence). V dropped 5 bases and J dropped 1; count of bases not matched to a gene: 12. CDR3 amino acids: CASSALGRGQANTEAFF. The CDR3 region has the DNA TGTGCCAGCAGCGCATTAGGCCGGGGACAGGCGAACACTGAAGCTTTCTTT.

The V and J genes are TRBV5-4 and TRBJ1-4, with a tentative D call TRBD1 (5 bases). Germline V CDR1 and CDR2: SGHNT, YYREEE (reference sequence). The CDR3 contains 15 residues. V was trimmed by 4 bases and J by 7 bases, leaving 17 bases between them. CDR3 amino acids: CASSRLGLGAEKLFF. The CDR3 nucleotides are TGTGCCAGCAGCAGGTTGGGACTCGGAGCTGAAAAACTGTTTTTT.

The table lists this clone with a count of one. J is TRBJ1-2 and V is TRBV2, with 7 nucleotides matching TRBD1. This CDR3 contains 13 residues. V dropped 7 bases and J dropped 14; count of bases not matched to a gene: 16. The germline CDR1 and CDR2 sequences are SNHLY and FYNNEI. For the CDR3, the DNA is TGTGCCAGCATCCCTCAGGGGGGGGTAAGGAAGACCTTC. This gives the protein CASIPQGGVRKTF. The entire variable domain, with the rest obtained from reference TRBV2 and TRBJ1-2, is as follows: EPEVTQTPSHQVTQMGQEVILRCVPISNHLYFYWYRQILGQKVEFLVSFYNNEISEKSEIFDDQFSVERPDGSNFTLKIRSTKLEDSAMYFCASIPQGGVRKTFGSGTRLTVV.

CDR3 sequence (DNA): TGTGCGGCCGAAGCGGGGGGAAGCAATGAGCAGTTCTTC. It codes for CAAEAGGSNEQFF. The chain carries TRBV28 and TRBJ2-1, with TRBD2 matching over 9 bases. Germline CDR1 and CDR2: MDHEN and SYDVKM. The length of the CDR3 is 13 residues.

The rearrangement uses TRBV6-5 and TRBJ2-5; 13 bases are a match to TRBD2. Germline CDR1 reads MNHEY; CDR2 reads SVGAGI. This CDR3 spans 16 amino acids. J was trimmed by 9 bases and V by 2 bases; bases with no gene match: 9. The CDR3 loop is CASSYATTSGGWAQYF. The CDR3 bases are TGTGCCAGCAGTTACGCCACGACTAGCGGGGGGTGGGCCCAGTACTTC.

The chain combines TRBV2 with TRBJ1-1; D is perhaps TRBD1 (5 bases). The length of the CDR3 is 15 residues. With 0 bases removed from V and 1 base from J, the gap between germline ends came to 9 bases. Germline V gene data show CDR1 as SNHLY and CDR2 as FYNNEI. The CDR3 DNA reads TGTGCCAGCAGTGAAGCGTTCGGGGGGAACACTGAAGCTTTCTTT. Translated: CASSEAFGGNTEAFF.

This chain links TRBV2 with TRBJ2-5, with TRBD2 as a possible D gene (6 bases). V was cut by 2 bases and J by 2 bases, with 15 bases left in between. This CDR3 is built from 16 residues. The germline V gene has CDR1 SNHLY and CDR2 FYNNEI. CDR3 DNA: TGTGCCAGCAGTGAAACAGGACTTGGGGGGCAAGAGACCCAGTACTTC. Residues: CASSETGLGGQETQYF.

J is TRBJ1-6 and V is TRBV6-5; unclear D gene. Germline lookup yields CDR1 MNHEY and CDR2 SVGAGI. Trimming stripped 0 bases from V and 7 bases from J, with 13 bases between. The CDR3 length is 16 residues. Written as DNA, the CDR3 is TGTGCCAGCAGTTACTCTTCGACCGGTTTAAATTCACCCCTCCACTTT. Amino acid sequence: CASSYSSTGLNSPLHF.

The J gene is TRBJ1-4, the V gene TRBV4-3, with TRBD1 matching 8 bases. V dropped 3 bases and J dropped 8; count of bases not matched to a gene: 8. The CDR3 consists of 15 residues. CDR1 and CDR2 (germline): LGHNA, YSLEER. The DNA for the CDR3 is TGCGCCAGCAGCCAGCTACAGGGGGTGGACGAAAAACTGTTTTTT. Translation gives CASSQLQGVDEKLFF.

The rearrangement links TRBV25-1 to TRBJ1-6; D gene uncertain. The V and J ends lost 7 bases and 9 bases respectively, with 13 bases between them. This CDR3 is built from 13 residues. Germline V gene sequence: CDR1 MGHDK, CDR2 SYGVNS. The DNA of the CDR3 is TGTGCCAGCAAAAAGGGAGATTCTTCACCCCTCCACTTT. It specifies CASKKGDSSPLHF.

The gene calls are TRBV21-1 and TRBJ2-7; the D call of TRBD1 is as the table states it, not checked on the DNA. TRBV21-1 constitutes a pseudogene. CDR3 length equals 17 residues. Here the CDR3 DNA reads TGTGCCAGCAGCCCGCACAACAACCTTTGGGACACCTACGAGCAGTACTTC. It translates to CASSPHNNLWDTYEQYF.

This rearrangement joins TRBV19 to TRBJ1-2, with 7 bases that match TRBD1. Germline V gene data show CDR1 as LNHDA and CDR2 as SQIVND (reference sequence). V shed 5 bases and J 4 bases; nucleotides not matched to a gene: 7. The CDR3 sequence is 14 residues long. CDR3 DNA: TGTGCCAGTAGTGCAGACAGGGCTTCCTATGGCTACACCTTC. Translation: CASSADRASYGYTF.

This clone has only a few counts. The gene calls are TRBV5-4 and TRBJ2-3; no reliable D call. The CDR3 has 13 amino acids. CDR1 is SGHNT and CDR2 is YYREEE in the germline V gene (reference sequence). V lost 3 bases and J lost 4, with 9 bases in between. The CDR3 protein is CASSSVGADTQYF. As DNA, the CDR3 is TGTGCCAGCAGCTCCGTTGGGGCAGATACGCAGTATTTT. Full variable domain (outside the CDR3, taken from reference TRBV5-4 and TRBJ2-3): ETGVTQSPTHLIKTRGQQVTLRCSSQSGHNTVSWYQQALGQGPQFIFQYYREEENGRGNFPPRFSGLQFPNYSSELNVNALELDDSALYLCASSSVGADTQYFGPGTRLTVL.

The chain employs TRBV6-1 and TRBJ2-2, with D perhaps assigned TRBD1 or TRBD2 (6 bases each). Germline V gene data show CDR1 as MNHNS and CDR2 as SASEGT. V lost 6 bases and J 5 bases, leaving 16 bases between the germline ends. CDR3 length: 15 residues. Here the CDR3 reads CASSKGWRGTGELFF. CDR3 coding DNA: TGTGCCAGCAGCAAGGGATGGAGGGGGACCGGGGAGCTGTTTTTT.